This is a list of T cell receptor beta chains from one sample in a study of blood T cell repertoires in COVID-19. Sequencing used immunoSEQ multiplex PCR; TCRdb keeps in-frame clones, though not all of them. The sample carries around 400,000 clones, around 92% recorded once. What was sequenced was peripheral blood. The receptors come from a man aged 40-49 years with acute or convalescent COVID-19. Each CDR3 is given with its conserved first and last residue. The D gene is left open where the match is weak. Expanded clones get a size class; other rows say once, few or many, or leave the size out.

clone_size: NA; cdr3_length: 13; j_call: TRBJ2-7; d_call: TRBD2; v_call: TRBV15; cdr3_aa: CATSIERESVKYF; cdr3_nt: TGTGCCACCAGCATTGAGCGGGAGTCAGTAAAGTACTTC
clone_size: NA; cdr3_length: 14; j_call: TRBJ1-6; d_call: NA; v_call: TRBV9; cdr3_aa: CASSRTVYNSPLHF; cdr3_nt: TGTGCCAGCAGTCGGACTGTGTATAATTCACCCCTCCACTTT
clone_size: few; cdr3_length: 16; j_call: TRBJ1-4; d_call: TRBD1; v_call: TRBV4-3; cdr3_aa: CASSPIRTGRDEKLFF; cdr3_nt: TGCGCCAGCAGCCCGATTCGGACAGGACGAGATGAAAAACTGTTTTTT
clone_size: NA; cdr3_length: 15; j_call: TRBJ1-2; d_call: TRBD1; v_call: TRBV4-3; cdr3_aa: CASSQGDRDFRGYTF; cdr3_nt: TGCGCCAGCAGCCAAGGGGACAGGGACTTTCGCGGCTACACCTTC
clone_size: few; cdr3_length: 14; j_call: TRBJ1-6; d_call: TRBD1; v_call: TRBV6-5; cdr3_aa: CASSYSTGVSPLHF; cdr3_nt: TGTGCCAGCAGTTACTCTACAGGGGTTTCACCCCTCCACTTT
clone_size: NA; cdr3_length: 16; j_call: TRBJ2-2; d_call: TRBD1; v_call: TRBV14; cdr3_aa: CASSRPGQGTRGELFF; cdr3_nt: TGTGCCAGCAGCCGTCCGGGACAGGGGACAAGAGGGGAGCTGTTTTTT
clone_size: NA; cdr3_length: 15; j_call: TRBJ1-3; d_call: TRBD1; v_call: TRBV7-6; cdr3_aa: CASSRDRNSGNTIYF; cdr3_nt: TGTGCCAGCAGCCGGGACAGGAACTCTGGAAACACCATATATTTT
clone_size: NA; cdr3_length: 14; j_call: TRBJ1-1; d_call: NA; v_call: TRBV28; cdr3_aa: CASSSAALNTEAFF; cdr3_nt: TGTGCCAGCAGTTCTGCCGCGCTGAACACTGAAGCTTTCTTT
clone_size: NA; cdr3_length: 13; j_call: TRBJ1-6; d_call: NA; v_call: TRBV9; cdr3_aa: CASSLGPNSPLHF; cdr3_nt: TGTGCCAGCAGCCTGGGGCCGAATTCACCCCTCCACTTT
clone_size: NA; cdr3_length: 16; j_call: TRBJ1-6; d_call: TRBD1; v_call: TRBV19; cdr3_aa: CASSLGTAAHNSPLHF; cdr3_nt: TGTGCCAGTAGCCTGGGGACAGCCGCCCATAATTCACCCCTCCACTTT